Listed below are T cell receptor beta chains from one sample, sequenced in a study of cytomegalovirus exposure and HLA in healthy donors. Profiled with immunoSEQ multiplex PCR; TCRdb holds only in-frame clones, not every one. Of tens of thousands of clones listed, roughly 95% are singletons. The source material was PBMCs. These TCRs come from a young woman in good health and CMV-seropositive. CDR3s include the opening cysteine and the closing phenylalanine or tryptophan. A D gene is named only where the DNA matches it firmly. Expanded clones are given a class, and other clones once, few, many or no size at all.

J,D,V,size,DNA,CDR3
TRBJ2-7,-,TRBV28,-,TGTGCCAGCACTGAGGCGCCAGGGCCCTACGAGCAGTACTTC,CASTEAPGPYEQYF
TRBJ2-7,-,TRBV20-1,-,TGCAGTGCCGTTCGGGGTTACGAGCAGTACTTC,CSAVRGYEQYF
TRBJ1-1,-,TRBV4-3,-,TGCGCCAGCAGCCCAGCTGGCGGAGGCACTGAAGCTTTCTTT,CASSPAGGGTEAFF
TRBJ2-3,-,TRBV30,-,TGTGCCTGGAGTACTAGCACAGATACGCAGTATTTT,CAWSTSTDTQYF
TRBJ1-3,-,TRBV19,-,TGTGCCAGTAGTATAGATGGGGCAGTTGGAAACACCATATATTTT,CASSIDGAVGNTIYF
TRBJ2-5,TRBD1,TRBV5-4,-,TGTGCCAGCAGCTTGAACTTTATGAGGACAGGGGTTAAAGAGACCCAGTACTTC,CASSLNFMRTGVKETQYF
TRBJ2-1,TRBD2,TRBV27,-,TGTGCCAGCAGTCCGTTAAGCGGGGCCGCCAATGAGCAGTTCTTC,CASSPLSGAANEQFF
TRBJ2-1,TRBD2,TRBV9,-,TGTGCCAGCAGCCTCCGGACTAGCGGGGCCCCTTACAATGAGCAGTTCTTC,CASSLRTSGAPYNEQFF
TRBJ2-1,TRBD2,TRBV4-3,-,TGCGCCAGCAGCCAAGATCGGTTCGGAGCGGGAGGGCCGGGCGATGAGCAGTTCTTC,CASSQDRFGAGGPGDEQFF
TRBJ1-2,-,TRBV7-9,-,TGTGCCAGCAGCTTAGCAACGGGTTCACTCTATGGCTACACCTTC,CASSLATGSLYGYTF
TRBJ2-4,-,TRBV6-5,-,TGTGCCAGCAGTTACTCGGGCAGGGGCAAAAACATTCAGTACTTC,CASSYSGRGKNIQYF
TRBJ2-7,-,TRBV18,-,TGTGCCAGCTCAGCGATCGGTACCTACGAGCAGTACTTC,CASSAIGTYEQYF
TRBJ2-4,TRBD2,TRBV9,-,TGTGCCAGCAGCCCGCCCTCGACTAGCCCCGGAGACATTCAGTACTTC,CASSPPSTSPGDIQYF
TRBJ2-5,-,TRBV4-3,-,TGCGCCAGCAGCCAGGGCGGACACGGGCGGGGAGAGACCCAGTACTTC,CASSQGGHGRGETQYF
TRBJ1-1,TRBD1,TRBV7-6,once,TGTGCCAGCAGCTTAGGACAGGGCGGGCCTGAAGCTTTCTTT,CASSLGQGGPEAFF
TRBJ2-7,TRBD1,TRBV5-1,-,TGCGCCAGCAGCCCCGAACAGGGGTCCGAGCAGTACTTC,CASSPEQGSEQYF
TRBJ2-7,-,TRBV6-6,-,TGTGCCAGCAGCTCTAGAGGCCTTCGAGAGCAGTACTTC,CASSSRGLREQYF
TRBJ1-4,TRBD1,TRBV5-4,-,TGTGCCAGCAGCTCCAGGACAGGCTTCACAACTAATGAAAAACTGTTTTTT,CASSSRTGFTTNEKLFF
TRBJ2-3,-,TRBV7-6,-,TGTGCCAGCAGCTTATCCCCACCCTCGGGGTCTAGCACAGATACGCAGTATTTT,CASSLSPPSGSSTDTQYF
TRBJ2-1,-,TRBV15,-,TGTGCCACCAGCAGAAAGTTGCTGGGTCGGAGCTACAATGAGCAGTTCTTC,CATSRKLLGRSYNEQFF
TRBJ2-1,-,TRBV7-6,-,TGTGCCAGCAGGGGGGGTCTCAGGGATTACAATGAGCAGTTCTTC,CASRGGLRDYNEQFF
TRBJ2-7,TRBD1,TRBV28,-,TGTGCCAGCAGCTGGACAGGGGAGGGCTACGAGCAGTACTTC,CASSWTGEGYEQYF
TRBJ2-1,-,TRBV4-1,-,TGCGCCAGCAGCCCCGCGGTGGTAGGTTCCTACAATGAGCAGTTCTTC,CASSPAVVGSYNEQFF
TRBJ2-1,-,TRBV5-4,-,TGTGCCAGCAGCTGGAGCGAGGGTGCAAATGAGCAGTTCTTC,CASSWSEGANEQFF
TRBJ1-1,TRBD1,TRBV6-6,-,TGTGCCAGCAGTGACCAGGGGGGAACTGAAGCTTTCTTT,CASSDQGGTEAFF
TRBJ1-2,-,TRBV30,-,TGTGCCTGGATACATTGGACTAAAGGCTACACCTTC,CAWIHWTKGYTF
TRBJ2-7,-,TRBV27,-,TGTGCCAGCAGTTTATTCGGACAGGAGGGGAGTGTCGGAACCTACGAGCAGTACTTC,CASSLFGQEGSVGTYEQYF
TRBJ2-2,-,TRBV5-6,-,TGTGCCAGCAGCTTGCGACTTGGGGGGGAGCTGTTTTTT,CASSLRLGGELFF
TRBJ2-3,-,TRBV28,-,TGTGCCAGCAGTTCGCCGGGAGGGGGCTACGGTGGAGATACGCAGTATTTT,CASSSPGGGYGGDTQYF
TRBJ2-5,TRBD2,TRBV7-3,-,TGTGCCAGCAGCTTAACGGGCGGGAGAGGACAAGAGACCCAGTACTTC,CASSLTGGRGQETQYF
TRBJ2-5,-,TRBV7-9,-,TGTGCCAGCAGCTTAGCGCTGTACGGGGAGACCCAGTACTTC,CASSLALYGETQYF
TRBJ2-7,TRBD1,TRBV5-1,-,TGCGCCAGCAGCGTGGGACAGGAGATTGCCTACGAGCAGTACTTC,CASSVGQEIAYEQYF
TRBJ2-7,TRBD1,TRBV11-2,-,TGTGCCAGCAGCCTCGGACAGGGTGAAGTTTGGGACTACGAGCAGTACTTC,CASSLGQGEVWDYEQYF
TRBJ1-5,-,TRBV19,-,TGTGCCAGTAGTATTAGTAACAGTCACAATCAGCCCCAGCATTTT,CASSISNSHNQPQHF
TRBJ2-5,TRBD2,TRBV9,-,TGTGCCAGCAGCGTCCTAGCGGGAGTAGAGACCCAGTACTTC,CASSVLAGVETQYF
TRBJ2-5,-,TRBV29-1,-,TGCAGCGTTGAGACAGATATACAAGAGACCCAGTACTTC,CSVETDIQETQYF
TRBJ2-5,TRBD2,TRBV4-3,-,TGCGCCAGCAGCCAAGCGGGGGGGGAGACCCAGTACTTC,CASSQAGGETQYF
TRBJ2-3,TRBD2,TRBV6-1,-,TGTGCCAGCAGTGATTCTAGCGGGAGTCCAACAGATACGCAGTATTTT,CASSDSSGSPTDTQYF